This entry is about one T cell receptor beta chain. The antigen this receptor binds is unknown. No much larger clonotype is one base removed from it; base qualities were not supplied. The record originates from a study of blood T cell repertoires in COVID-19 (dated by TCRdb to 2020 to 2022). In the study overall: The collaborator samples originated in the United States, Italy and Spain and spanned the acute and convalescent phases of COVID-19. The prospective study material was composed of cDNA or gDNA derived from T cells, B-cell-depleted T cells, or PBMCs. The dataset comprised deeply sampled blood TCRbeta repertoires from subjects exposed to, actively infected with, or recovered from COVID-19. The repertoires were released in a freely available public database meant as a resource for research on the immune response to SARS-CoV-2. Samples were obtained from the ongoing ImmuneRACE study (first 160 participants) and from about 1,300 subjects provided by 6 global collaborators. Nearly every sample came with metadata listing a de-identified subject ID, COVID-19 status, age in years and sex. HLA class I and class II types, where available, came from metadata supplied by the sample provider rather than from assay-based typing. Paper-wide results and their limitations: The amount of clinical and demographic metadata varied by source and participant and was provided uncurated.

TCRbeta CDR3 regions were amplified from genomic DNA using the immunoSEQ Assay, a bias-controlled multiplex PCR. The source study handled its data this way. Nucleated cell counts per sample were estimated from amplification of reference gene primers within the assay. To quantify the absolute abundance of each unique TCRbeta CDR3 rearrangement, sequence reads were collapsed and filtered. For each sample, productive Simpson clonality was calculated as the square root of Simpson's diversity index across productive rearrangements. Entries here come from immuneACCESS through TCRdb and include only in-frame sequences with V and J called. Some clones fail to appear in such tables; in the studies checked, an unresolved V gene covers under half of the shortfall, and the cause of the remainder is unknown. D and trimming come from the DNA, and the V and J calls and clone size come from that table. The sample table lists about 140,000 clones, over 80% of them with a count of one. The ten largest clonotypes hold more than 9.5% of the sample.

Each collaborating institution followed its own protocols to collect whole blood in K2EDTA tubes. For TCRbeta analysis, collaborator samples were shipped as frozen whole blood, as isolated PBMCs, or as DNA extracted from either sample type. Via the germline V gene (reference sequence), CDR1 is GTSNPN and CDR2 SVGIG. Reading from cysteine to phenylalanine, the CDR3 counts 14 amino acids. The only DNA kept is the CDR3, 42 bases in frame from the first base. At the junction V is shortened by 2 bases and J by 8 bases, with 13 bases in between. The sequenced material came from peripheral blood. The sequence joins TRBV30 to TRBJ1-6, and possibly TRBD1, on 6 matching bases. The TCR was taken from an elderly woman with acute or convalescent COVID-19. The nucleotides are TGTGCCTGGAGTCTAGGGGGGGGAGATTCACCCCTCCACTTT. This encodes CAWSLGGGDSPLHF.